This T cell receptor (beta chain) was recovered during a study of blood T cell repertoires in COVID-19 (dated by TCRdb to about 2020). With respect to the entire study: Samples from collaborators originated in the United States, Italy and Spain and spanned both the acute and convalescent phases of COVID-19. The material from the prospective study consisted of cDNA or gDNA derived from T cells, B-cell-depleted T cells, or PBMCs. Subjects who had been exposed to COVID-19, were actively infected with it, or had recovered from it provided the deeply sampled blood TCRbeta repertoires that made up the dataset. The repertoires were released in a freely available public database meant as a resource for research on the immune response to SARS-CoV-2. The samples were drawn from the first 160 participants of the ongoing ImmuneRACE study and from some 1,300 subjects provided by 6 global collaborators. The sample metadata nearly always contained a de-identified subject ID, COVID-19 status, age in years and sex. Where HLA class I and class II types were available, the types were taken from metadata supplied by the sample provider, not from assay-based typing.

General study outcomes and caveats: The quantity of clinical and demographic metadata differed by source and by participant and was supplied without curation.

Trimming takes 4 bases off V and 3 bases off J; junction bases not matched to a gene: 1. CDR1 and CDR2 were assigned from the germline V gene (reference sequence) as SEHNR and FQNEAQ. Reading from cysteine to phenylalanine, the CDR3 counts 13 amino acids. Here the CDR3 DNA is all that survives: 39 bases in frame from base 1. Whole blood was collected in K2EDTA tubes by collaborating institutions according to the institutions' own protocols. Collaborator samples were shipped for TCRbeta analysis as frozen whole blood, isolated PBMCs, or DNA extracted from either sample type. The immunoSEQ Assay, a bias-controlled multiplex PCR, was used to amplify TCRbeta CDR3 regions from genomic DNA. Per the authors' processing: The number of nucleated cells in each sample was estimated by amplification of reference gene primers within the assay. To quantify the absolute abundance of each unique TCRbeta CDR3 rearrangement, sequence reads were collapsed and filtered. For each sample, productive Simpson clonality was calculated as the square root of Simpson's diversity index over productive rearrangements. The table comes from immuneACCESS by way of TCRdb, which keeps in-frame sequences with V and J called. Part of the clones is missing from these tables; in studies checked, under half for an unresolved V gene and the rest for unknown reasons. The V and J calls and clone size are taken from that table; D and trimming were inferred from the DNA. This sample comprises around 170,000 clones, 80% to 90% of them detected only once. The ten largest clones add up to about 8.6% of the sample.

About this clone itself: Its antigen target is currently unknown. Base qualities are not recorded, but no much larger clone differs from it by a single base.

This receptor was obtained from a man between 50 and 59 years old with active or convalescent COVID-19. The V gene is TRBV7-9 and the J gene is TRBJ2-5, with 8 bases in between that match TRBD2. The source material was peripheral blood. Here is the DNA: TGTGCCAGCAGCTGGCGGGGGGAAGAGACCCAGTACTTC. Translated, this gives CASSWRGEETQYF.